These T cell receptor beta chains were read from a single sample in a study of radiation and T cells in renal cell carcinoma. Method: immunoSEQ multiplex PCR; TCRdb's copy keeps in-frame clones and lacks some. The sample contains approximately 90,000 clones, approximately 80% of which appear only once. This sample comprised blood, obtained from a patient whose treatment included radiotherapy and nephrectomy. The receptors were gathered from a man aged 50 or older with renal cell carcinoma. Both conserved end residues are part of each CDR3. D genes are given only for firm matches. Only some rows state a clone size, as once, few, many or a class for expanded clones.

CDR3 protein: CAWSEGSNQPQHF
CDR3 DNA: TGTGCCTGGAGTGAGGGGAGCAATCAGCCCCAGCATTTT
D gene: .
J gene: TRBJ1-5
clone size: .
V gene: TRBV30

CDR3 protein: CASSVAGYVSGNTIYF
CDR3 DNA: TGTGCCAGCAGCGTAGCAGGGTACGTTTCTGGAAACACCATATATTTT
D gene: .
J gene: TRBJ1-3
clone size: .
V gene: TRBV9

CDR3 protein: CASSATSDRTDTQYF
CDR3 DNA: TGCGCCAGCAGCGCCACTAGCGACCGCACAGATACGCAGTATTTT
D gene: TRBD2
J gene: TRBJ2-3
clone size: few
V gene: TRBV5-1

CDR3 protein: CASSLVGADNEKLFF
CDR3 DNA: TGTGCCAGCAGCTTAGTAGGGGCGGATAATGAAAAACTGTTTTTT
D gene: .
J gene: TRBJ1-4
clone size: .
V gene: TRBV7-2

CDR3 protein: CAISTGTGGNEQYF
CDR3 DNA: TGTGCCATCAGCACCGGGACAGGGGGCAACGAGCAGTACTTC
D gene: TRBD1
J gene: TRBJ2-7
clone size: many
V gene: TRBV10-3

CDR3 protein: CASTLGQGGQETQYF
CDR3 DNA: TGTGCCAGCACCCTCGGACAGGGGGGGCAAGAGACCCAGTACTTC
D gene: TRBD1
J gene: TRBJ2-5
clone size: .
V gene: TRBV5-6

CDR3 protein: CASNLEGGNTEAFF
CDR3 DNA: TGTGCCAGTAATTTAGAAGGGGGGAACACTGAAGCTTTCTTT
D gene: .
J gene: TRBJ1-1
clone size: once
V gene: TRBV19

CDR3 protein: CASSLTSTTEAFF
CDR3 DNA: TGTGCCAGCAGTTTGACTTCCACCACTGAAGCTTTCTTT
D gene: .
J gene: TRBJ1-1
clone size: .
V gene: TRBV28

CDR3 protein: CASSQDRDTEAFF
CDR3 DNA: TGCGCCAGCAGCCAAGATCGGGACACTGAAGCTTTCTTT
D gene: .
J gene: TRBJ1-1
clone size: few
V gene: TRBV4-3

CDR3 protein: CASITGGLGEQFF
CDR3 DNA: TGTGCCAGCATAACGGGGGGGCTTGGTGAGCAGTTCTTC
D gene: TRBD2
J gene: TRBJ2-1
clone size: .
V gene: TRBV2

CDR3 protein: CASSLSRGDTQYF
CDR3 DNA: TGTGCCAGCAGCTTAAGTAGGGGAGATACGCAGTATTTT
D gene: .
J gene: TRBJ2-3
clone size: .
V gene: TRBV7-3

CDR3 protein: CASSNQGGASYGYTF
CDR3 DNA: TGTGCCAGCAGCAACCAGGGGGGCGCTAGCTATGGCTACACCTTC
D gene: TRBD1
J gene: TRBJ1-2
clone size: .
V gene: TRBV6-5

CDR3 protein: CASSFIGGNQPQHF
CDR3 DNA: TGTGCCAGCAGCTTTATCGGGGGAAATCAGCCCCAGCATTTT
D gene: .
J gene: TRBJ1-5
clone size: .
V gene: TRBV5-5

CDR3 protein: CASSPNRLAGGELFF
CDR3 DNA: TGTGCCAGCAGCCCCAACCGACTAGCGGGTGGGGAGCTGTTTTTT
D gene: TRBD2
J gene: TRBJ2-2
clone size: .
V gene: TRBV2

CDR3 protein: CASSLFFPTETYEQYF
CDR3 DNA: TGCGCCAGCAGCTTGTTTTTCCCGACGGAAACCTACGAGCAGTACTTC
D gene: .
J gene: TRBJ2-7
clone size: .
V gene: TRBV5-1

CDR3 protein: CASSFSTSGSHNEQFF
CDR3 DNA: TGTGCCAGCAGCTTTTCGACAAGCGGGAGCCACAATGAGCAGTTCTTC
D gene: TRBD2
J gene: TRBJ2-1
clone size: .
V gene: TRBV7-3

CDR3 protein: CASSPLGGVGANVLTF
CDR3 DNA: TGTGCCAGCAGTCCCCTGGGAGGGGTCGGGGCCAACGTCCTGACTTTC
D gene: TRBD2
J gene: TRBJ2-6
clone size: .
V gene: TRBV7-8

CDR3 protein: CASSGVGEETQYF
CDR3 DNA: TGTGCCAGCAGTGGGGTGGGGGAAGAGACCCAGTACTTC
D gene: .
J gene: TRBJ2-5
clone size: .
V gene: TRBV2

CDR3 protein: CASSLSRLASLDEQFF
CDR3 DNA: TGTGCCAGCAGCTTGTCTCGGCTAGCGAGTCTCGATGAGCAGTTCTTC
D gene: .
J gene: TRBJ2-1
clone size: .
V gene: TRBV7-3

CDR3 protein: CASSFPGQRNIQYF
CDR3 DNA: TGTGCCAGCAGCTTTCCGGGACAGAGAAACATTCAGTACTTC
D gene: TRBD1
J gene: TRBJ2-4
clone size: few
V gene: TRBV7-2

CDR3 protein: CASRSPNTGELFF
CDR3 DNA: TGTGCCAGTAGAAGTCCTAACACCGGGGAGCTGTTTTTT
D gene: .
J gene: TRBJ2-2
clone size: .
V gene: TRBV19

CDR3 protein: CASSLEAGELFF
CDR3 DNA: TGTGCCAGCAGCTTAGAGGCCGGGGAGCTGTTTTTT
D gene: .
J gene: TRBJ2-2
clone size: .
V gene: TRBV7-2

CDR3 protein: CASSPARDEKLFF
CDR3 DNA: TGTGCCAGCAGTCCCGCGAGAGACGAAAAACTGTTTTTT
D gene: .
J gene: TRBJ1-4
clone size: .
V gene: TRBV6-6

CDR3 protein: CASSISPEGEQFF
CDR3 DNA: TGCGCCAGCAGCATTAGTCCGGAAGGTGAGCAGTTCTTC
D gene: .
J gene: TRBJ2-1
clone size: .
V gene: TRBV5-1

CDR3 protein: CASSQTGYSPLHF
CDR3 DNA: TGCGCCAGCAGCCAGACAGGGTACTCACCCCTCCACTTT
D gene: TRBD1
J gene: TRBJ1-6
clone size: .
V gene: TRBV4-1

CDR3 protein: CASSLGGRTYEQYF
CDR3 DNA: TGTGCCAGCAGTCTGGGGGGCAGGACCTACGAGCAGTACTTC
D gene: .
J gene: TRBJ2-7
clone size: .
V gene: TRBV14

CDR3 protein: CASSLTSGGSYNEQFF
CDR3 DNA: TGTGCCAGCAGCTTGACTAGCGGGGGGTCCTACAATGAGCAGTTCTTC
D gene: TRBD2
J gene: TRBJ2-1
clone size: .
V gene: TRBV5-4

CDR3 protein: CASSQDSADNTGELFF
CDR3 DNA: TGCGCCAGCAGCCAAGACTCGGCAGACAACACCGGGGAGCTGTTTTTT
D gene: .
J gene: TRBJ2-2
clone size: .
V gene: TRBV4-1

CDR3 protein: CASVVGLALNEQFF
CDR3 DNA: TGTGCCAGCGTAGTGGGACTAGCACTTAATGAGCAGTTCTTC
D gene: TRBD2
J gene: TRBJ2-1
clone size: .
V gene: TRBV2